The clone carrying this T cell receptor (beta chain) was seen a handful of times. The antigen remains undetermined. The source of the sample is a study of blood T cells in healthy people across ages. For the study at large: Template switching caught about one barcoded beta molecule for each two T cells.

The germline CDR1 and CDR2 sequences are SQVTM and ANQGSEA. The J segment lost 4 bases and the V segment lost 4 bases, leaving 5 bases of the junction unmatched. This CDR3 spans 14 amino acids. Study-wide results and limits: Not knowing donor CMV status may have confounded expanded clonotype changes.

No fewer than 6 million PBMCs went into each sample. A sample-barcoded 5' primer and a J-beta primer mix were used in a second PCR of roughly 7 to 11 cycles. Each of the cDNA molecules was tagged by a template-switch adaptor with 12 random nucleotides. TCRdb redid the calling of the 5' RACE reads with MiXCR, one entry per CDR3 protein. The sample has 1.8 million or so distinct CDR3 sequences; about two fifths are singletons. This clonotype was obtained from a human donor in good health. The sample was blood. The chain joins TRBV29-1 to TRBJ2-1, with 9 bases identical to TRBD2. CDR3 coding DNA: TGCAGCGTTGGGCGGGGGGGCCTATACAATGAGCAGTTCTTC. Its protein is CSVGRGGLYNEQFF.